A few counts support the clone carrying this TCR beta chain. Its antigen is not known. Every bit of the isolated RNA underwent reverse transcription, so sequencing read expressed TCRB transcripts. Clones were sequenced by immunoSEQ multiplex PCR, and TCRdb holds only the in-frame ones, with some missing. The sample has roughly 230,000 clones; around 9.9% are singletons. The sample originates from a study of beta chain features in type 1 diabetes. Study results and caveats: PCR might preferentially amplify shorter templates, equally in patients and controls. All four CD4+ subsets of Type 1 diabetes patients contained TCRB CDR3s that were moderately but significantly shorter. Any role of HLA type in TCRB rearrangement remained unresolved here.

Germline values: CDR1 MNHEY, CDR2 SVGAGI. The CDR3 runs 14 residues. Between the trimmed V and J ends, which lost 6 bases and 5 bases, there was a span of 11 bases. The V call is TRBV6-5, the J call TRBJ1-6; tentative D call: TRBD1 (6 bases). This TCR was recovered from a man between 25 and 39 years old with type 1 diabetes. Sample: naive CD4+ T cells from blood. The CDR3: CASRGQTNNSPLHF. CDR3 DNA sequence: TGTGCCAGCAGAGGACAGACTAATAATTCACCCCTCCACTTT.